One sample yielded the 22 T cell receptor beta chains listed below, sequenced in a study of regulatory T cells in long-lasting Graves disease. Time point: persistent/refractory GD, antithyroid drugs over 5 years with positive TRAb. Extracted RNA from PBMCs served as the source of the TCR library. Library construction for TCR beta used iRepertoire HTBI primers and Arm-PCR of CDR3 regions. TCRdb re-derived calls from the multiplex PCR reads in MiXCR, one entry per CDR3 protein. In the table there are around 430,000 distinct CDR3 sequences, roughly 23% of which are singletons. Here the sequenced sample was peripheral blood mononuclear cells (PBMCs), taken when the disease was refractory, from a patient treated with antithyroid drugs. The receptor set was obtained from a female donor with Graves disease.

There are a few counts of this clonotype. The rearrangement uses TRBV6-2 or TRBV6-3 and TRBJ1-1; 7 bases are a match to TRBD1. The V gene's germline CDR1 is MNHEY and CDR2 SVGEGT. The CDR3 is 11 amino acids. V lost 10 bases and J lost 3; bases outside the gene matches: 2. CDR3 amino acids: CATRGYTEAFF. The CDR3 DNA reads TGTGCCACCAGGGGGTACACTGAAGCTTTCTTT.

This clonotype was observed a few times. The rearrangement uses TRBV3-1 and TRBJ2-7, with D perhaps TRBD2 (6 bases). V shed 0 bases and J shed 1 base, with 10 bases lying between them. Germline lookup yields CDR1 LGHDT and CDR2 YNNKEL (reference sequence). The CDR3 extends over 15 amino acids. As DNA, the CDR3 is TGTGCCAGCAGCCAAGATATGCGGGGATCCTACGAGCAGTACTTC. Its translation: CASSQDMRGSYEQYF.

This clonotype appeared many times. V is TRBV2 and J is TRBJ2-7, with 10 bases that match TRBD2. The germline V gene encodes CDR1 SNHLY and CDR2 FYNNEI. The trim removed 9 bases at V and 5 bases at J, leaving 7 bases unmatched. The CDR3 runs to 13 residues. CDR3 in DNA: TGTGCCAGTAGCGGGGGGCGAACTAACGAGCAGTACTTC. Residues: CASSGGRTNEQYF. Complete variable domain (other parts from reference TRBV2 and TRBJ2-7): EPEVTQTPSHQVTQMGQEVILRCVPISNHLYFYWYRQILGQKVEFLVSFYNNEISEKSEIFDDQFSVERPDGSNFTLKIRSTKLEDSAMYFCASSGGRTNEQYFGPGTRLTVT.

This clonotype was seen at least ten times. The CDR3 DNA reads TGTGCCAGCAGTCCCGGGCCGACGACCCAGTACTTC. This sequence encodes CASSPGPTTQYF. V gene TRBV27 combines with J gene TRBJ2-5; D uncertain. Looked up from germline, CDR1 is MNHEY and CDR2 is SMNVEV (reference sequence). V gave up 5 bases and J gave up 7 bases, with 11 bases separating them. This CDR3 comprises 12 residues.

The chain is built from TRBV2 and TRBJ2-3; 11 nucleotides agree with TRBD1. V gave up 6 bases and J gave up 4 bases; unmatched junction bases: 9. The CDR3 length is 16 residues. Germline values: CDR1 SNHLY, CDR2 FYNNEI. CDR3 loop: CASRKRTGGRSDTQYF. As DNA, the CDR3 is TGTGCCAGCAGGAAGCGGACAGGGGGCCGCTCAGATACGCAGTATTTT.

In the case of this clonotype: A much larger clone differs by one base, so this may be a read error. The chain has TRBV2 and TRBJ1-2; tentatively, D is TRBD1 (5 bases). CDR3 length: 12 residues. Germline CDR1 is SNHLY and CDR2 is FYNNEI. V dropped 4 bases and J dropped 9 bases, with 12 bases sitting between them. The CDR3 DNA reads TGTGCCAGCAGTGTTCAGGGTAATAGCTACACCTTC. Amino acid sequence: CASSVQGNSYTF. Full variable domain (remainder filled in from reference TRBV2 and TRBJ1-2): EPEVTQTPSHQVTQMGQEVILRCVPISNHLYFYWYRQILGQKVEFLVSFYNNEISEKSEIFDDQFSVERPDGSNFTLKIRSTKLEDSAMYFCASSVQGNSYTFGSGTRLTVV.

The chain couples TRBV5-6 to TRBJ1-4, with D uncertain. The CDR3 is made up of 15 amino acids. The germline V gene encodes CDR1 SGHDT and CDR2 YYEEEE. V gave up 8 bases and J gave up 6 bases, with 20 bases separating them. CDR3 in amino acids: CARTMRGSMDEKLFF. The DNA for the CDR3 is TGTGCCAGGACCATGCGGGGATCCATGGATGAAAAACTGTTTTTT.

In regard to this clonotype: At one end, the junction sequence differs from germline, possibly due to a read error. The chain recombines TRBV12-3 or TRBV12-4 with TRBJ1-1, with 9 bases lining up with TRBD1. This CDR3 contains 15 residues. In DNA, the CDR3 is TGTGCCAGCAGTCCGGAGGACAGGGGAGGCACTGAGGCTCTCTTT. This codes for CASSPEDRGGTEALF.

V gene TRBV12-3 or TRBV12-4 combines with J gene TRBJ1-3; D is possibly TRBD1 (5 bases). V was clipped by 6 bases and J by 2 bases, with 11 bases between them. The CDR3 totals 14 residues. CDR3 in DNA: TGTGCCAGCAGCTTCCAGACAGCTGGAAACACCATATATTTT. Translating gives CASSFQTAGNTIYF.

The genes are TRBV19 and TRBJ2-7; D is possibly TRBD1 (5 bases). The germline gives CDR1 LNHDA, CDR2 SQIVND (reference sequence). The CDR3 totals 15 residues. Between the trimmed V and J ends, which lost 2 bases and 6 bases, there was a span of 17 bases. The CDR3: CASSISSGSPGEQYF. In DNA, the CDR3 is TGTGCCAGTAGTATATCCTCAGGGTCACCTGGCGAGCAGTACTTC. Together with reference TRBV19 and TRBJ2-7, the CDR3 gives the full variable domain: DGGITQSPKYLFRKEGQNVTLSCEQNLNHDAMYWYRQDPGQGLRLIYYSQIVNDFQKGDIAEGYSVSREKKESFPLTVTSAQKNPTAFYLCASSISSGSPGEQYFGPGTRLTVT.

This chain links TRBV4-1 with TRBJ2-5; 9 nucleotides align to TRBD2. Germline CDR1 MGHRA, CDR2 YSYEKL. The CDR3 extends over 18 amino acids. Unmatched junction bases numbered 13, after V lost 0 bases and J lost 5 bases. The CDR3 spells CASSQELWSSGVHETQYF. The CDR3 DNA sequence: TGCGCCAGCAGCCAAGAACTGTGGTCTAGCGGGGTCCATGAGACCCAGTACTTC.

This clonotype turned up a few times. This sequence joins TRBV15 and TRBJ2-2, with D uncertain. The CDR3 is 16 amino acids. The germline CDR1 and CDR2 sequences are LNHNV and YYDKDF (reference sequence). The V end lost 3 bases, the J end lost 1 base, and 12 bases lay between the germline ends. The CDR3 reads CATSREGVWNTGELFF. CDR3 sequence (DNA): TGTGCCACCAGCAGGGAAGGCGTATGGAACACCGGGGAGCTGTTTTTT.

This rearrangement joins TRBV7-3 to TRBJ1-1; 8 nucleotides agree with TRBD1. This CDR3 is built from 13 residues. Germline-derived CDR1 and CDR2 are SGHTA and FQGTGA. Trimming took 4 bases from V and 8 from J; bases not matched to a gene: 6. The CDR3 DNA is TGTGCCAGCAGCTCATTCCGGACAGGGGAAGCTTTCTTT. It yields the protein CASSSFRTGEAFF.

The chain carries TRBV10-3 and TRBJ2-1, with 8 bases aligning to TRBD2. Germline CDR1 and CDR2: ENHRY and SYGVKD. J lost 2 bases, V lost 10 bases, and 4 bases had no gene match. The CDR3 totals 13 residues. CDR3 in DNA: TGTGCCAGCCTTAGCGGGGCCTACAATGAGCAGTTCTTC. This encodes CASLSGAYNEQFF.

This clonotype has a count of ten or more. CDR3 nucleotide sequence: TGTGCCAGCAGACGGGAGTTGGAGACCCAGTACTTC. It translates to CASRRELETQYF. The chain joins TRBV2 to TRBJ2-5; a weak D match, TRBD2 (6 bases). In germline, CDR1 is SNHLY, CDR2 FYNNEI. The CDR3 has 12 amino acids. Trimming left V 6 bases short and J 5 bases short, with 10 bases between.

This clonotype was detected many times. The V call is TRBV2, the J call TRBJ2-4, with 8 positions matching TRBD1. Germline loops: CDR1 SNHLY, CDR2 FYNNEI. This CDR3 is 15 amino acids long. V was pared by 6 bases and J by 8 bases, with 12 bases of the junction left unmatched. CDR3 loop: CASSPTGQGADIQYF. CDR3 DNA: TGTGCCAGCAGCCCCACCGGACAGGGTGCGGACATTCAGTACTTC.

Many counts were recorded for this clonotype. The chain links TRBV7-2 to TRBJ2-7; 9 bases are shared with TRBD1. The V segment lost 0 bases and the J segment 0 bases; nucleotides outside the gene matches: 3. The CDR3 runs 16 residues. Looked up from germline, CDR1 is SGHTA and CDR2 is FQGNSA. The CDR3 here is CASSLAGTGSSYEQYF. The CDR3, as DNA: TGTGCCAGCAGCTTAGCCGGGACAGGGAGCTCCTACGAGCAGTACTTC.

The sample holds one count of this clonotype. This CDR3 is missing its conserved last phenylalanine or tryptophan, likely due to a read error. V gene TRBV12-3 or TRBV12-4 combines with J gene TRBJ2-7; 7 nucleotides agree with TRBD1. J lost 1 base, V lost 6 bases, and 9 bases had no gene match. The CDR3 totals 15 residues. CDR3 in amino acids: CASSTTGTASYEQYS. The DNA of the CDR3 is TGTGCCAGCAGCACCACCGGGACAGCATCCTACGAGCAGTACTCC.

The CDR3 sequence is CASSRGTGGLQETQYF. As DNA, the CDR3 is TGTGCCAGCAGCCGGGGGACAGGGGGCCTCCAAGAGACCCAGTACTTC. The chain is built from TRBV7-2 and TRBJ2-5; 12 nucleotides agree with TRBD1. Trimming cost V 5 bases and J 1 base; bases outside gene matches: 5. CDR1 is SGHTA, CDR2 FQGNSA, per germline. This CDR3 has 16 residues.

This sequence joins TRBV29-1 and TRBJ1-1, with D possibly TRBD1 on 5 matching bases. Germline assignment: CDR1 SQVTM and CDR2 ANQGSEA. Trimming took off 2 bases at V and 8 bases at J, with 18 bases between the two ends. The CDR3 runs to 14 residues. The CDR3 spells CSVEFKRGAEEAFF. CDR3 bases: TGCAGCGTTGAATTCAAAAGGGGCGCGGAGGAAGCTTTCTTT.

The chain has TRBV27 and TRBJ1-4, with D perhaps matching TRBD1 (5 bases). Trimming took off 4 bases at V and 4 bases at J, with 10 bases between the two ends. CDR3 size: 14 residues. Germline CDR1 is MNHEY and CDR2 is SMNVEV (reference sequence). In DNA, the CDR3 is TGTGCCAGCAGTTCAGGGTTGGGTAATGAAAAACTGTTTTTT. Its translation is CASSSGLGNEKLFF.

Only a few counts were recorded for this clonotype. This chain uses TRBV30 with TRBJ1-3; D is unclear. V lost 4 bases and J 0 bases, leaving 10 bases between the germline ends. The CDR3 totals 14 residues. In germline, CDR1 is GTSNPN, CDR2 SVGIG (reference sequence). CDR3 coding DNA: TGTGCCTGGAAGTGGGCAAACTCTGGAAACACCATATATTTT. Protein sequence: CAWKWANSGNTIYF. Looking up the rest from reference TRBV30 and TRBJ1-3 gives the full variable domain: SQTIHQWPATLVQPVGSPLSLECTVEGTSNPNLYWYRQAAGRGLQLLFYSVGIGQISSEVPQNLSASRPQDRQFILSSKKLLLSDSGFYLCAWKWANSGNTIYFGEGSWLTVV.